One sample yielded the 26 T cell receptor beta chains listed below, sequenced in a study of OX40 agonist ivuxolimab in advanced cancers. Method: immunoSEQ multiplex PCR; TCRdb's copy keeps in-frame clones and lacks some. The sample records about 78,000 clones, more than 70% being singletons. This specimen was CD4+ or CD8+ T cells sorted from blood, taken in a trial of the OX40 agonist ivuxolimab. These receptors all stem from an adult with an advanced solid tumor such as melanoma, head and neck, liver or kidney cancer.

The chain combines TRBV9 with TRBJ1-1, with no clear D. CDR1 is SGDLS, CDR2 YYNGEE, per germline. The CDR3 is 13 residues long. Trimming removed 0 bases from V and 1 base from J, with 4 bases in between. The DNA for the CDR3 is TGTGCCAGCAGCGTAGCTCAGAACACTGAAGCTTTCTTT. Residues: CASSVAQNTEAFF.

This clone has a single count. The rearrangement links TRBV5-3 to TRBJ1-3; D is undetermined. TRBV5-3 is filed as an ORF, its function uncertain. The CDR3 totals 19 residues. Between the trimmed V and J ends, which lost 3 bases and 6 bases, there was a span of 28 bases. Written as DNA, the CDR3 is TGTGCCAGAAGCTCCCGACTCTCTCTGGAAACACGGGTCGCAAACACCATATATTTT. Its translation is CARSSRLSLETRVANTIYF.

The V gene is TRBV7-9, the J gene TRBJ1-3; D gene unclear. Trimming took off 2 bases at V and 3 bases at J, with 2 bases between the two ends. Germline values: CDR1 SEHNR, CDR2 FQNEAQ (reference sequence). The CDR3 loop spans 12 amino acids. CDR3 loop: CASSLSGNTIYF. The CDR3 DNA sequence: TGTGCCAGCAGCTTAAGTGGAAACACCATATATTTT.

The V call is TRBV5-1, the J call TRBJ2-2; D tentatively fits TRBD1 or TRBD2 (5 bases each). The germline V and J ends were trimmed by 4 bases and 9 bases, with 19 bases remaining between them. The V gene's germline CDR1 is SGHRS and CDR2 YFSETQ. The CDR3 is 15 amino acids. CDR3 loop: CASSVRGSPPRELFF. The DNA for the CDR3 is TGCGCCAGCAGCGTGAGGGGTTCGCCCCCCCGGGAGCTGTTTTTT.

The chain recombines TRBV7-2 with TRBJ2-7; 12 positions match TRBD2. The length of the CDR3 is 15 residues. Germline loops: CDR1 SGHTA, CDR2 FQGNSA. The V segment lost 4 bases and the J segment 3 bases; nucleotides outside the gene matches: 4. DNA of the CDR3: TGTGCCAGCAGCTCAACTAGCGGGGGGCACTACGAGCAGTACTTC. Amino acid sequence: CASSSTSGGHYEQYF.

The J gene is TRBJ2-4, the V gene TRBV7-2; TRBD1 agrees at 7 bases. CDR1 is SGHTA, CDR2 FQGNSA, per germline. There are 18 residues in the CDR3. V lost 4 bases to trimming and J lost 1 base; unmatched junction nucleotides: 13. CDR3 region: CASSSRNDRVGAKNIQYF. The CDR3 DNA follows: TGTGCCAGCAGCTCCAGGAACGACAGGGTCGGGGCCAAAAACATTCAGTACTTC. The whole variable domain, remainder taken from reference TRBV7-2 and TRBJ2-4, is GAGVSQSPSNKVTEKGKDVELRCDPISGHTALYWYRQSLGQGLEFLIYFQGNSAPDKSGLPSDRFSAERTGGSVSTLTIQRTQQEDSAVYLCASSSRNDRVGAKNIQYFGAGTRLSVL.

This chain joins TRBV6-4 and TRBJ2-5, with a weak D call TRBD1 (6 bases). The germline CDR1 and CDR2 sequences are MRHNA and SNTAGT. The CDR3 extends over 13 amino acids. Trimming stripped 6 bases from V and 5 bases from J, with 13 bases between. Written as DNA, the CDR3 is TGTGCCAGCAGCGTACAGGGTGGGGAGACCCAGTACTTC. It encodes CASSVQGGETQYF.

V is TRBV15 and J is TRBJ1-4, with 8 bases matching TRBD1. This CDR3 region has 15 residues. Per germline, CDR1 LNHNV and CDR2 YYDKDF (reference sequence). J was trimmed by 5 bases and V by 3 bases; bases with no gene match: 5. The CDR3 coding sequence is TGTGCCACCAGCAGGGGCGGGACAGGAAATGAAAAACTGTTTTTT. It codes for CATSRGGTGNEKLFF.

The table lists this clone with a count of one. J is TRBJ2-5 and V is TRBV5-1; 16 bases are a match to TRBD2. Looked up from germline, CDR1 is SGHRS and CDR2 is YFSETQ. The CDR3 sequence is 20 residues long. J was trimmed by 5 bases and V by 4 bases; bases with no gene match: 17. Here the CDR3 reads CASSPRPGTSGGAGYETQYF. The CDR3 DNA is TGCGCCAGCAGCCCACGACCCGGGACTAGCGGGGGGGCAGGATACGAGACCCAGTACTTC.

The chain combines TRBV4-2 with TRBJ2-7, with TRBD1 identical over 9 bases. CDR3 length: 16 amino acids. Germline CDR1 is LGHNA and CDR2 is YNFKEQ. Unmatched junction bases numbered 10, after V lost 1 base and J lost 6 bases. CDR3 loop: CASSQVGRDRVVEQYF. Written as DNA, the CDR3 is TGTGCCAGCAGCCAAGTGGGGAGGGACAGGGTGGTCGAGCAGTACTTC.

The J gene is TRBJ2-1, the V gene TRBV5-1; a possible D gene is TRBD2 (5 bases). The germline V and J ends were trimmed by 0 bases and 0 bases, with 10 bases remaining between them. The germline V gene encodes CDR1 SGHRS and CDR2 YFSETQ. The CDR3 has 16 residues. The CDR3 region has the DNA TGCGCCAGCAGCTTGGTGATAGCGAGCTCCTACAATGAGCAGTTCTTC. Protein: CASSLVIASSYNEQFF.

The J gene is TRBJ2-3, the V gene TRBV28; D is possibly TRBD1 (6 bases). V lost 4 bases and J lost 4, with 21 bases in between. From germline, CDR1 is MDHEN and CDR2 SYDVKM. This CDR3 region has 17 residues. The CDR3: CASSSPFKLTGSDTQYF. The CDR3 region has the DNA TGTGCCAGCAGTTCGCCCTTTAAATTGACAGGCTCAGATACGCAGTATTTT.

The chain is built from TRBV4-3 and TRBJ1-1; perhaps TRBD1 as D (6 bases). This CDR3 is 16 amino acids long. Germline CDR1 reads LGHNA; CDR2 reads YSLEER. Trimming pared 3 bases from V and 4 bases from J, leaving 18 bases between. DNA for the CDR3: TGCGCCAGCAGCCACGACAGGCTGTCCCTCCCCACTGAAGCTTTCTTT. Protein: CASSHDRLSLPTEAFF.

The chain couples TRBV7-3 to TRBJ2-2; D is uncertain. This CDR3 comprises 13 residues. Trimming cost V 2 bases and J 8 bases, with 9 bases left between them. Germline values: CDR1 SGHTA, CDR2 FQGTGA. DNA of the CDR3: TGTGCCAGCAGCTTATCCCTGTCTGGGGAGCTGTTTTTT. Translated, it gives CASSLSLSGELFF.

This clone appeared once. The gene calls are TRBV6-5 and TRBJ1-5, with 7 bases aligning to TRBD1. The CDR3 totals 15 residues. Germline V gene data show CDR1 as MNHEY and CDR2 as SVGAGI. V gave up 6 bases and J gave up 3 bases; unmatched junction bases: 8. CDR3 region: CASRNYGTDNQPQHF. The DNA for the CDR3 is TGTGCCAGCAGGAATTACGGGACAGACAATCAGCCCCAGCATTTT.

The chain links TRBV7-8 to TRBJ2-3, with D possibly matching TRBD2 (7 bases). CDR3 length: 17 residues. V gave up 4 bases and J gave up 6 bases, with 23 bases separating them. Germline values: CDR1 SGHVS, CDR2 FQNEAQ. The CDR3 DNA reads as TGTGCCAGCAGCTCCCCTGTTCGTCGGGGGGCCGGGGATACGCAGTATTTT. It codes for CASSSPVRRGAGDTQYF.

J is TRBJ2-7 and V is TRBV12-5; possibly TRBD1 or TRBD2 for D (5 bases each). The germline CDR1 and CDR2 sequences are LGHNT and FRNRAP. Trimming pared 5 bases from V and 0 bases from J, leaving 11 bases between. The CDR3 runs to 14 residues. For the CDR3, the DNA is TGTGCTAGTGGTGAGGGGACCGCCTCCTACGAGCAGTACTTC. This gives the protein CASGEGTASYEQYF.

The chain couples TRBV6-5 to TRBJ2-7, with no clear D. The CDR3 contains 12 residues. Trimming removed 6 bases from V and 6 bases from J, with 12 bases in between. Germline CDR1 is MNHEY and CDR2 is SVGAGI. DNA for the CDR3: TGTGCCAGCAGACCCCGGGTGGGCGAGCAGTACTTC. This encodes CASRPRVGEQYF.

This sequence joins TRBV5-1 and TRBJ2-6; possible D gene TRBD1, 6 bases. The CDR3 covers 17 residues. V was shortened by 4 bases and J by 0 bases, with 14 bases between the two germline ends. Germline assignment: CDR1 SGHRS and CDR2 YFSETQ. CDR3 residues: CASSPRDTNSGANVLTF. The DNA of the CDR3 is TGCGCCAGCAGCCCCCGGGACACCAACTCTGGGGCCAACGTCCTGACTTTC.

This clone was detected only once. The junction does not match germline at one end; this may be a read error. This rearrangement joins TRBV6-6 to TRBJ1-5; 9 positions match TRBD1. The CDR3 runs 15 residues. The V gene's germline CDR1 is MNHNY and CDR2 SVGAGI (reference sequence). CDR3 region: CASSETGGSDQPQHF. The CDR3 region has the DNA TGTGCCAGCAGTGAGACAGGGGGTAGCGATCAGCCCCAGCATTTT.

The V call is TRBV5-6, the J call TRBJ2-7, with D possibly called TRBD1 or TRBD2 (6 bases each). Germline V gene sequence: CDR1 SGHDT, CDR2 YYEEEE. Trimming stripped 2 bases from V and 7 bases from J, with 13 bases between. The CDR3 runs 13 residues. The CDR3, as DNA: TGTGCCAGCAGCTTCGGGGGCAGGGGAGAGCAGTACTTC. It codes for CASSFGGRGEQYF.

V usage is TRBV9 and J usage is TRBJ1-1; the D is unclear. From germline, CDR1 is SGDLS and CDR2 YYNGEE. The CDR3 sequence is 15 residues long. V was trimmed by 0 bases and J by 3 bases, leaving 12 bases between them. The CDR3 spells CASSVEGGRHTEAFF. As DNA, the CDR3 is TGTGCCAGCAGCGTAGAAGGAGGGCGGCACACTGAAGCTTTCTTT.

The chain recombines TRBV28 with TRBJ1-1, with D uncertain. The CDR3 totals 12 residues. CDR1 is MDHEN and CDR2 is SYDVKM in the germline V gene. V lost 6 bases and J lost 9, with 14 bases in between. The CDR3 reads CASRPTNEKAFF. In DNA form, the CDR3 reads TGTGCCAGCAGGCCGACAAACGAAAAAGCTTTCTTT. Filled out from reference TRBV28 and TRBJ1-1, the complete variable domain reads DVKVTQSSRYLVKRTGEKVFLECVQDMDHENMFWYRQDPGLGLRLIYFSYDVKMKEKGDIPEGYSVSREKKERFSLILESASTNQTSMYLCASRPTNEKAFFGQGTRLTVV.

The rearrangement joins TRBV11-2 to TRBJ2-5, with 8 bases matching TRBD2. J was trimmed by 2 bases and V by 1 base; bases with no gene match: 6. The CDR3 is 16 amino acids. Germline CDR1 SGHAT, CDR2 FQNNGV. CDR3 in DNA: TGTGCCAGCAGCTTAGGTAGCGGGACGGATCAAGAGACCCAGTACTTC. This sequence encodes CASSLGSGTDQETQYF.

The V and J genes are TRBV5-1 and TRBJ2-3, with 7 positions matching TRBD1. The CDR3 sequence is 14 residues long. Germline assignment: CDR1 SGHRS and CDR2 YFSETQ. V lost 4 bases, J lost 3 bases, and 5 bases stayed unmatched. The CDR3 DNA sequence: TGCGCCAGCAGCCATCCGACAGGGACAGATACGCAGTATTTT. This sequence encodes CASSHPTGTDTQYF.

The CDR3 nucleotides are TGTGCCAGCAGTTACCTAAACAATGAAAAACTGTTTTTT. Protein: CASSYLNNEKLFF. The chain is built from TRBV6-6 and TRBJ1-4; D gene ambiguous. CDR1 and CDR2 from the germline V gene are MNHNY and SVGAGI (reference sequence). The CDR3 consists of 13 residues. Trimming took 2 bases from V and 5 from J, leaving 6 bases between them.